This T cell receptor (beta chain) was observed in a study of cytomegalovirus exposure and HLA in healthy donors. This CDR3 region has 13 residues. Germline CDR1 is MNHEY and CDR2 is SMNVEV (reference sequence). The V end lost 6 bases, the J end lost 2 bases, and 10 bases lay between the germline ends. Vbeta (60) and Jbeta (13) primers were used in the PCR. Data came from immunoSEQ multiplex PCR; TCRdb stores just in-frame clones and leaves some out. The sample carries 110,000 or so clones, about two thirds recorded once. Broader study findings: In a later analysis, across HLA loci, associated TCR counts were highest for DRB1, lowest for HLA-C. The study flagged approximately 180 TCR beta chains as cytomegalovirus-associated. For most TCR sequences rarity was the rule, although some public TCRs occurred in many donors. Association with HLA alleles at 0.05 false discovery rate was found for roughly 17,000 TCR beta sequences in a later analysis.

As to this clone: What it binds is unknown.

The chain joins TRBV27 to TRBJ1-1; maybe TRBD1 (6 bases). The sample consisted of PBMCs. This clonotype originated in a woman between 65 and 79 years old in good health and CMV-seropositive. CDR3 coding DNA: TGTGCCAGCAGAGGGGGGGGTAACACTGAAGCTTTCTTT. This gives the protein CASRGGGNTEAFF.